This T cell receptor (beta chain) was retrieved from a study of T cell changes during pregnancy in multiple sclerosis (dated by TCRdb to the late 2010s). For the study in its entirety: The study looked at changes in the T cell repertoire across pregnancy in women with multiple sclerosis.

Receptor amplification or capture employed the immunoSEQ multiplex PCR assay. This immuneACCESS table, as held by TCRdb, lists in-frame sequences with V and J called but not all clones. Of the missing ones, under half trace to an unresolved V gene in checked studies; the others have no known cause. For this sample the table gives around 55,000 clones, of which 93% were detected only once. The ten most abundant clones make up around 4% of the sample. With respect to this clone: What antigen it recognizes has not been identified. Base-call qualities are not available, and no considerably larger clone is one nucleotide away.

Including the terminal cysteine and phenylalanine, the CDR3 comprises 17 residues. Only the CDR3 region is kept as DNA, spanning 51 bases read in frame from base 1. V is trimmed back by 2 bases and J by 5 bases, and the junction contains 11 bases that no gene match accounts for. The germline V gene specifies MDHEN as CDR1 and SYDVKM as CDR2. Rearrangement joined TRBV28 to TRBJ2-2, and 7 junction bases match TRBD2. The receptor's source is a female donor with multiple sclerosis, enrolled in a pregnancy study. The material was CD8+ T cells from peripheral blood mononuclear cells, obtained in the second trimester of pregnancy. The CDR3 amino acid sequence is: CASSLHSAGEWTGELFF. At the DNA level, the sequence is TGTGCCAGCAGTTTACATAGCGCGGGAGAATGGACCGGGGAGCTGTTTTTT.